These T cell receptor beta chains were read from a single sample in a study of blood T cell repertoires in COVID-19. The table came from immunoSEQ multiplex PCR; TCRdb's copy has only in-frame clones and leaves some out. Among fewer than 250,000 clones listed, approximately 90% were seen once. Sequenced sample: peripheral blood. These TCRs come from a man aged 45 to 65 with acute or convalescent COVID-19. Each CDR3 is given with its conserved first and last residue. D genes are given only for firm matches. Where a row states a size, it is once, few, many or the class of an expanded clone; other rows omit it.

CASRDGQGAPAGNTIYF	TGTGCCAGCAGAGATGGACAGGGTGCCCCCGCTGGAAACACCATATATTTT	.	TRBV7-9	TRBJ1-3	TRBD1
CASSARDISGELFF	TGTGCCAGCAGCGCCCGGGACATCTCCGGGGAGCTGTTTTTT	.	TRBV3-1/TRBV3-2	TRBJ2-2	.
CASSAGNLETQYF	TGTGCCAGCAGCGCCGGGAATCTGGAGACCCAGTACTTC	.	TRBV9	TRBJ2-5	.
CASRGQGFNEQYF	TGTGCCAGCAGAGGACAGGGGTTCAACGAGCAGTACTTC	.	TRBV12-3/TRBV12-4	TRBJ2-7	TRBD1
CASSIDQINYGYTF	TGTGCCAGTAGTATAGATCAGATAAACTATGGCTACACCTTC	.	TRBV19	TRBJ1-2	.
CASSPTTAATEAFF	TGTGCCAGCAGCCCCACGACAGCAGCCACTGAAGCTTTCTTT	once	TRBV7-9	TRBJ1-1	.
CASSLFTDTGELFF	TGCGCCAGCAGCTTGTTTACAGACACCGGGGAGCTGTTTTTT	.	TRBV5-1	TRBJ2-2	.
CASSLGTSGSRETQYF	TGTGCCAGCAGCTTGGGGACTAGCGGGTCAAGGGAGACCCAGTACTTC	.	TRBV7-2	TRBJ2-5	TRBD2
CASSTRTSGGGGELFF	TGCGCCAGCAGCACCAGGACTAGCGGGGGAGGAGGGGAGCTGTTTTTT	.	TRBV5-1	TRBJ2-2	TRBD2
CASSLGWGQGSNEKLFF	TGCGCCAGCAGCTTGGGATGGGGACAGGGGTCTAATGAAAAACTGTTTTTT	.	TRBV5-1	TRBJ1-4	TRBD1
CASSLGQGGETQYF	TGTGCCAGCAGCTTGGGGCAGGGAGGAGAGACCCAGTACTTC	.	TRBV5-5	TRBJ2-5	.
CASSLGQVWQPQHF	TGTGCCAGCAGTCTCGGACAGGTTTGGCAGCCCCAGCATTTT	.	TRBV28	TRBJ1-5	TRBD1
CASSLGAWRGHQETQYF	TGTGCCAGCAGCTTGGGGGCTTGGCGGGGCCACCAAGAGACCCAGTACTTC	.	TRBV5-6	TRBJ2-5	.
CASSPGTGGTYNSPLHF	TGTGCCAGCTCACCGGGGACAGGGGGGACCTATAATTCACCCCTCCACTTT	.	TRBV18	TRBJ1-6	TRBD1
CASSPRGGGVEAFF	TGTGCCAGCAGTCCCCGGGGGGGAGGGGTTGAAGCTTTCTTT	.	TRBV27	TRBJ1-1	.
CASYSGTGYQETQYF	TGTGCCAGCTACTCCGGGACAGGGTACCAAGAGACCCAGTACTTC	.	TRBV18	TRBJ2-5	TRBD1
CASSPSPPGGVIGYTF	TGCGCCAGCAGCCCCAGTCCCCCCGGAGGGGTCATTGGCTACACCTTC	many	TRBV4-1	TRBJ1-2	.
CASSLIKAGVCGNTIYF	TGTGCCAGCAGCTTGATTAAAGCGGGGGTATGTGGAAACACCATATATTTT	.	TRBV5-5	TRBJ1-3	.
CASSPAGSYEQYF	TGTGCCAGCTCACCGGCGGGCTCCTACGAGCAGTACTTC	.	TRBV18	TRBJ2-7	.
CASSESGGLLSGYTF	TGTGCCAGCAGTGAATCCGGGGGGCTCCTATCCGGCTACACCTTC	.	TRBV2	TRBJ1-2	.
CASSPGTAGNTIYF	TGCGCCAGCAGCCCCGGGACAGCTGGAAACACCATATATTTT	.	TRBV5-1	TRBJ1-3	TRBD1
CASSQVQEPYGYTF	TGTGCCAGCAGCCAAGTACAGGAGCCCTATGGCTACACCTTC	.	TRBV3-1/TRBV3-2	TRBJ1-2	.
CASSSSLPGQGLGNTEAFF	TGTGCCAGCAGCTCGTCCCTTCCGGGACAGGGGCTCGGGAACACTGAAGCTTTCTTT	.	TRBV7-9	TRBJ1-1	TRBD1
CASSLGQGVNTGELFF	TGCGCCAGCAGCCTGGGACAGGGGGTCAACACCGGGGAGCTGTTTTTT	.	TRBV5-1	TRBJ2-2	TRBD1
CASSLGQLDNSPLHF	TGTGCCAGCAGCTTGGGGCAGCTAGATAATTCACCCCTCCACTTT	once	TRBV5-6	TRBJ1-6	.
CASSLVGQGSYGYTF	TGTGCCAGCAGCTTAGTGGGACAGGGATCCTATGGCTACACCTTC	few	TRBV11-2	TRBJ1-2	TRBD1
CASSSPGSATEAFF	TGTGCCAGCAGCTCCCCGGGTTCAGCCACTGAAGCTTTCTTT	.	TRBV7-2	TRBJ1-1	.